This is a list of T cell receptor beta chains from one sample in a study of cytomegalovirus exposure and HLA in healthy donors. Generated by immunoSEQ multiplex PCR, the TCRdb table keeps only in-frame clones and is missing some. This table has about 160,000 clones, approximately 86% appearing once. The material sequenced was PBMCs. The source of these receptors is a woman under 30 in good health and CMV-seronegative. CDR3s include the opening cysteine and the closing phenylalanine or tryptophan. The D gene is left open where the match is weak. Expanded clones are given a class, and other clones once, few, many or no size at all.

NA	TRBV10-3	NA	TRBJ2-1	CAISDSQTLNNEQFF	TGTGCCATCAGTGACTCACAAACATTGAACAATGAGCAGTTCTTC
NA	TRBV7-2	TRBD2	TRBJ2-3	CASTYGGDTQYF	TGTGCCAGCACGTACGGGGGGGATACGCAGTATTTT
few	TRBV19	NA	TRBJ1-6	CASNPQGTVSPLHF	TGTGCCAGTAACCCTCAGGGAACGGTTTCACCCCTCCACTTT
NA	TRBV6-4	NA	TRBJ1-5	CASSPDSFDKSNQPQHF	TGTGCCAGCAGCCCCGATAGCTTTGATAAGAGCAATCAGCCCCAGCATTTT
once	TRBV27	TRBD1	TRBJ2-1	CASSTRLDRDRVGPLRGEQFF	TGTGCCAGCAGTACCCGTCTGGATAGGGACAGGGTGGGCCCCCTCCGGGGTGAGCAGTTCTTC
NA	TRBV30	TRBD1	TRBJ1-5	CAWSVRDRADQPQHF	TGTGCCTGGAGTGTACGAGACAGGGCAGATCAGCCCCAGCATTTT
NA	TRBV15	NA	TRBJ1-2	CATSGDSYGYTF	TGTGCCACCAGCGGAGACAGCTATGGCTACACCTTC
NA	TRBV5-1	NA	TRBJ1-2	CASSSQSSYGYTF	TGCGCCAGCAGCTCACAGTCCAGCTATGGCTACACCTTC
NA	TRBV4-1	NA	TRBJ1-6	CASSQEGKTAPDSPLHF	TGCGCCAGCAGCCAAGAAGGGAAGACAGCTCCGGATTCACCCCTCCACTTT
NA	TRBV2	NA	TRBJ2-7	CASSVGSNEQYF	TGTGCCAGCAGTGTCGGGTCCAACGAGCAGTACTTC
few	TRBV7-8	NA	TRBJ1-6	CASSLDRAVNNSPLHF	TGTGCCAGCAGCTTAGACAGGGCAGTGAATAATTCACCCCTCCACTTT
NA	TRBV9	NA	TRBJ2-2	CASSVGLVNTGELFF	TGTGCCAGCAGCGTAGGACTCGTGAACACCGGGGAGCTGTTTTTT
NA	TRBV7-6	NA	TRBJ2-7	CASSLEVEALYEQYF	TGTGCCAGCAGCTTAGAGGTGGAGGCCCTTTACGAGCAGTACTTC
once	TRBV4-3	TRBD2	TRBJ2-3	CASSQGLAGGPDTQYF	TGCGCCAGCAGCCAAGGACTAGCGGGAGGCCCAGATACGCAGTATTTT
NA	TRBV12-5	NA	TRBJ2-3	CASGPTTGQFSTDTQYF	TGTGCTAGTGGGCCTACGACAGGTCAATTTAGCACAGATACGCAGTATTTT
NA	TRBV4-1	NA	TRBJ1-6	CASSLGQGNSPLHF	TGCGCCAGCAGCCTTGGGCAGGGTAATTCACCCCTCCACTTT
NA	TRBV27	NA	TRBJ1-1	CASSSLTQGVKAEAFF	TGTGCCAGCAGTTCGCTTACACAGGGTGTGAAAGCTGAAGCTTTCTTT
NA	TRBV5-1	TRBD2	TRBJ2-1	CASSLPGGHNEQFF	TGCGCCAGCAGTCTGCCGGGGGGGCACAATGAGCAGTTCTTC
NA	TRBV7-2	NA	TRBJ2-4	CASSLLQTTNKNIQYF	TGTGCCAGCAGCTTATTACAGACGACAAACAAAAACATTCAGTACTTC
NA	TRBV7-2	TRBD1	TRBJ1-2	CASSLVNRGQGYTF	TGTGCCAGCAGCTTAGTCAACAGGGGACAGGGCTACACCTTC
NA	TRBV6-1	TRBD2	TRBJ2-1	CASSEFLAGEQFF	TGTGCCAGCAGTGAATTTCTAGCGGGAGAGCAGTTCTTC
NA	TRBV5-1	NA	TRBJ2-1	CASSLDLEARNEQFF	TGCGCCAGCAGCTTGGATCTAGAGGCGAGGAATGAGCAGTTCTTC
NA	TRBV7-9	NA	TRBJ1-2	CASSLVQSGEGGYTF	TGTGCCAGCAGCTTAGTCCAGTCAGGGGAAGGAGGCTACACCTTC